Following are 8 T cell receptor beta chains from one sample sequenced in a study of monozygotic twins with inflammatory bowel disease. Reprocessing the 5' RACE reads, TCRdb reports a single entry for every CDR3 protein and omits DNA. This table holds more than 300,000 distinct CDR3 sequences. Sequenced input: blood. The receptors were gathered from a human donor with ulcerative colitis or Crohn's disease, or a healthy co-twin of an affected twin (not recorded which).

The rearrangement joins TRBV2 to TRBJ2-6; checking the TCRdb D call of TRBD1 is not possible without DNA. This CDR3 region has 18 residues. The germline gives CDR1 SNHLY, CDR2 FYNNEI. Here the CDR3 reads CASRGTRGRGSGANVLTF.

The chain carries TRBV25-1 and TRBJ2-1; TCRdb names TRBD1, which stays unverified in the absence of DNA. Germline V lookup: CDR1 MGHDK, CDR2 SYGVNS. This CDR3 is 20 amino acids long. The chain's CDR3 is CASSEYIGGRQGGTYNEQFF.

The chain has TRBV12-3 or TRBV12-4 and TRBJ1-1; TCRdb proposes TRBD1, but this gene call is untestable without DNA. The length of the CDR3 is 15 residues. The CDR3: CASSLARQGWSEAFF.

This sequence joins TRBV5-1 and TRBJ2-2. The CDR3 is 14 residues long. Per the germline V gene, CDR1 is SGHRS and CDR2 is YFSETQ. The CDR3 loop is CASSLDRVTGELFF.

The gene calls are TRBV6-5 and TRBJ2-1; TCRdb indicates TRBD1, and absent DNA this call remains unverified. The CDR3 length is 16 residues. Germline loops: CDR1 MNHEY, CDR2 SVGAGI. The CDR3: CASSYSSGLGYNEQFF.

V usage is TRBV28 and J usage is TRBJ2-7; as DNA is missing, the TRBD1 call by TCRdb cannot be tested. The germline V gene has CDR1 MDHEN and CDR2 SYDVKM. This CDR3 region has 14 residues. The CDR3 loop is CASSLVGAPGEQYF.

The J gene is TRBJ2-1, the V gene TRBV2; the D gene TCRdb calls, TRBD1, cannot be checked with no DNA. Germline V gives CDR1 SNHLY, CDR2 FYNNEI. The CDR3 is made up of 13 amino acids. The CDR3 sequence: CASRGGAIFEQFF.

The V call is TRBV27, the J call TRBJ2-2; TCRdb outputs TRBD1, but without DNA this stays unchecked. CDR1 MNHEY and CDR2 SMNVEV come from the germline V gene (reference sequence). The CDR3 runs 16 residues. The CDR3 protein is CASSYRQGFDTGELFF.